This T cell receptor beta chain was documented in a study of T cell responses to AZD1222 COVID-19 vaccine. Produced via immunoSEQ multiplex PCR; TCRdb's table is partial and in-frame only. The data show approximately 42,000 clones, with approximately 89% seen just once and 20% to 25% held by the top ten. In this sample, this clone turned up a few times. The J segment lost 4 bases and the V segment lost 0 bases, leaving 0 bases of the junction unmatched. Germline V gene sequence: CDR1 GTSNPN, CDR2 SVGIG (reference sequence). The CDR3 extends over 13 amino acids. The sequence came from an adult who received the AZD1222 COVID-19 vaccine. The chain joins TRBV30 to TRBJ2-7, with TRBD2 identical over 10 bases. The starting material was peripheral blood, obtained 28 days after the second AZD1222 dose. This CDR3 is CAWSVAGGYEQYF. For the CDR3, the DNA is TGTGCCTGGAGTGTAGCGGGAGGGTACGAGCAGTACTTC. Filled out from reference TRBV30 and TRBJ2-7, the complete variable domain reads SQTIHQWPATLVQPVGSPLSLECTVEGTSNPNLYWYRQAAGRGLQLLFYSVGIGQISSEVPQNLSASRPQDRQFILSSKKLLLSDSGFYLCAWSVAGGYEQYFGPGTRLTVT.